This T cell receptor beta chain comes out of a study of monozygotic twins with inflammatory bowel disease. The CDR3 runs to 13 residues. The germline V gene has CDR1 DFQATT and CDR2 SNEGSKA (reference sequence). cDNA for TCRalpha and TCRbeta was amplified by nested PCRs of roughly 15 then nine to ten cycles. After re-calling the 5' RACE reads, TCRdb lists one entry per CDR3 protein, DNA absent. Recorded for this sample: around 220,000 distinct CDR3 sequences. The source of this sequence is a human donor with ulcerative colitis or Crohn's disease, or a healthy co-twin of an affected twin (not recorded which). Source material: blood. The chain carries TRBV20-1 and TRBJ2-7; TCRdb reports TRBD1, a call that lacks DNA to check it against. The CDR3 spells CSASWVQAKEQYF.